The T cell receptor beta chain described here comes from a study of control samples from healthy donors and cancer patients. The CDR3 has 17 amino acids. With 4 bases clipped from V and 4 bases from J, the junction kept 12 bases outside the gene matches. Per germline, CDR1 LNHDA and CDR2 SQIVND (reference sequence). Profiled with immunoSEQ multiplex PCR; TCRdb holds only in-frame clones, not every one. The top ten clones hold over 1.5% of a sample with roughly 150,000 clones, 70% to 90% of them seen once. The V gene is TRBV19, the J gene TRBJ2-3; 9 positions agree with TRBD2. The TCR was taken from a man between 18 and 29 years old in good health. Source material: blood. The CDR3 loop reads CASSKGGGASSADTQYF. In nucleotides, the CDR3 is TGTGCCAGTAGTAAGGGCGGGGGGGCCTCGTCGGCAGATACGCAGTATTTT.